This T cell receptor beta chain was profiled in a study of blood T cells in healthy people across ages. As concerns this clonotype: The antigen is unknown.

Primers used in a second PCR of roughly 6 to 12 cycles were a sample-barcoded 5' primer and a J-beta primer mix. One entry per CDR3 protein results from TCRdb running MiXCR on the 5' RACE reads. The sample holds approximately 800,000 distinct CDR3 sequences; around two thirds are singletons and the top ten take about a quarter. Whole-study findings and limits: A roughly linear age-dependent decrease characterized TCR beta diversity per million T cells.

V shed 6 bases, J shed 3 bases, and the junction held 8 bases outside the gene matches. This CDR3 is built from 13 residues. CDR1 is DFQATT, CDR2 SNEGSKA, per germline (reference sequence). The chain combines TRBV20-1 with TRBJ2-7; TRBD2 aligns across 7 bases. The clonotype comes from a young man in good health. The sample taken for sequencing was blood. This CDR3 reads CSAARRGNYEQYF. In DNA, the CDR3 is TGCAGTGCGGCGCGGCGGGGGAACTACGAGCAGTACTTC.